This paragraph covers one T cell receptor beta chain sequence. Its antigen is undetermined. The data are from a study of cytomegalovirus exposure and HLA in healthy donors. Study-level information: Of all 400 or so donors who were genotyped, roughly 81% belonged to the Caucasian-associated ancestry cluster.

Findings and caveats of the study: It was confirmed in vitro that three of the CMV-associated chains were specific for CMV antigens. Later genetic work tied a missense DCLRE1C variant to beta-chain V and J trimming. Rarity held for most TCR sequences, but there were some public TCRs that occurred in many donors.

The primer mix had 60 Vbeta and 13 Jbeta primers. The method was immunoSEQ multiplex PCR; TCRdb's version includes in-frame clones alone and lacks a portion of them. The repertoire consists of around 120,000 clones, with around 83% occurring once and the leading ten covering about 1.2%. The receptor comes from a girl aged 2-10 years in good health and CMV-seronegative. What was sequenced was PBMCs.

CDR3 nucleotides: TGCGCCAGCGGATACAGGGGGGGGGACACTGAAGCTTTCTTT. It translates to CASGYRGGDTEAFF. This chain joins TRBV23-1 and TRBJ1-1, with TRBD1 matching 8 bases. TRBV23-1 has ORF status, its function being uncertain. V was pared by 8 bases and J by 3 bases, with 8 bases of the junction left unmatched. The CDR3 totals 14 residues.